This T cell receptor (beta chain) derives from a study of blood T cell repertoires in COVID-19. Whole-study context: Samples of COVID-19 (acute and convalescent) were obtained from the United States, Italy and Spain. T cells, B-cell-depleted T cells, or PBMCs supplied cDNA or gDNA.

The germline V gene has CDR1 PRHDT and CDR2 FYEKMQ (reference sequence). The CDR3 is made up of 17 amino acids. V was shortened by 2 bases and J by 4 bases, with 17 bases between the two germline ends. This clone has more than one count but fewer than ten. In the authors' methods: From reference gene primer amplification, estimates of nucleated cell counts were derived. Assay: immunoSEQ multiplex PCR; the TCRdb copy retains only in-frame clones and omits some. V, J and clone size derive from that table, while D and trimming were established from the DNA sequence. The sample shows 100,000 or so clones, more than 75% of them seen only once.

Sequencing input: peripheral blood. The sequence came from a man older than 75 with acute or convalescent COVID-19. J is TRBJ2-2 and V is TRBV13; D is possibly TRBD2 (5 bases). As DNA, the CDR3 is TGTGCCAGCAGCTTAAGGATGGGTAGACTAAGCACCGGGGAGCTGTTTTTT. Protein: CASSLRMGRLSTGELFF.